The 24 T cell receptor beta chains reported below all come from one sample, sequenced in a study of vaccination and CD4 T cells after COVID-19. The Oncomine TCR Beta short-read assay was applied to DNA of cultured CD4+ T cells. In TCRdb, the PCR reads were re-called with MiXCR into one record per CDR3 protein. The sample contains about 18,000 distinct CDR3 sequences, approximately 61% of which appear only once. Their recognized antigens are unknown. The treatment is: approximately 9-day PBMC culture with coronavirus spike peptide pools or control peptides (ViraFEST assay). The sample here was CD4+ T cells from blood, cultured in vitro, taken after SARS-CoV-2 vaccination. The receptors were sampled from a human donor who had recovered from COVID-19.

This chain links TRBV6-5 with TRBJ1-1; D possibly corresponds to TRBD1 (6 bases). The V end was cut by 0 bases, the J end by 5 bases, with 13 bases between. Germline lookup yields CDR1 MNHEY and CDR2 SVGAGI. The CDR3 sequence is 15 residues long. The CDR3 DNA is TGTGCCAGCAGTTACTCGACGGGGGCCGGTACTGAAGCTTTCTTT. Its protein is CASSYSTGAGTEAFF.

The chain has TRBV7-9 and TRBJ2-5; D is uncertain. Germline V gives CDR1 SEHNR, CDR2 FQNEAQ (reference sequence). This CDR3 is 12 amino acids long. With 5 bases removed from V and 0 bases from J, the gap between germline ends came to 4 bases. CDR3 loop: CASSDNQETQYF. The CDR3 DNA reads as TGTGCCAGCAGCGATAACCAAGAGACCCAGTACTTC.

This chain connects TRBV29-1 to TRBJ1-2; 8 bases map to TRBD1. This CDR3 comprises 12 residues. Germline V gene lookup returns CDR1 SQVTM and CDR2 ANQGSEA. The trim removed 7 bases at V and 6 bases at J, leaving 7 bases unmatched. CDR3: CSGKGQENGYTF. The CDR3, as DNA: TGCAGCGGGAAGGGACAGGAGAATGGCTACACCTTC.

This clonotype showed up just a few times. The V call is TRBV7-2, the J call TRBJ1-1; no firm D call. The V and J ends lost 4 bases and 2 bases respectively, with 5 bases between them. Germline assignment: CDR1 SGHTA and CDR2 FQGNSA. This CDR3 is built from 12 residues. CDR3: CASSSSNTEAFF. CDR3 in DNA: TGTGCCAGCAGCTCGTCAAACACTGAAGCTTTCTTT. Full variable domain (missing parts from reference TRBV7-2 and TRBJ1-1): GAGVSQSPSNKVTEKGKDVELRCDPISGHTALYWYRQSLGQGLEFLIYFQGNSAPDKSGLPSDRFSAERTGGSVSTLTIQRTQQEDSAVYLCASSSSNTEAFFGQGTRLTVV.

J is TRBJ2-5 and V is TRBV20-1, with TRBD1 identical over 9 bases. V trimming: 5 bases; J trimming: 4 bases; junction bases outside the gene matches: 14. The CDR3 contains 16 residues. Looked up from germline, CDR1 is DFQATT and CDR2 is SNEGSKA (reference sequence). The CDR3 bases are TGCAGTGCTTCAGGGGGACAGGGTCTGGGGGCAGAGACCCAGTACTTC. Translating gives CSASGGQGLGAETQYF.

This clonotype turned up a few times. The CDR3: CASSLGAILEAAQETQYF. The DNA of the CDR3 is TGTGCCAGCAGCTTAGGTGCGATTCTCGAGGCAGCCCAAGAGACCCAGTACTTC. The gene calls are TRBV11-3 and TRBJ2-5; D is undetermined. The CDR3 has 18 amino acids. V was cut by 1 base and J by 1 base, with 19 bases left in between. The germline V gene encodes CDR1 SGHNT and CDR2 YENEEA.

CDR3 sequence: CSVRDREVSGNTIYF. The CDR3 DNA reads TGCAGTGTTCGGGACAGGGAGGTCTCTGGAAACACCATATATTTT. V and J are TRBV20-1 and TRBJ1-3; 9 bases map to TRBD1. CDR3 length equals 15 residues. CDR1 is DFQATT, CDR2 SNEGSKA, per germline (reference sequence). J lost 0 bases, V lost 7 bases, and 7 bases had no gene match.

The chain links TRBV6-1 to TRBJ1-2, with 7 bases identical to TRBD1. CDR1 and CDR2 (germline): MNHNS, SASEGT. CDR3 length equals 13 residues. J lost 3 bases, V lost 7 bases, and 5 bases had no gene match. In DNA form, the CDR3 reads TGTGCCAGCACTGACAGGGCCGACTATGGCTACACCTTC. It translates to CASTDRADYGYTF.

CDR3 amino acids: CASSLGGGEKLFF. CDR3 nucleotides: TGTGCCAGCAGCTTGGGGGGGGGAGAAAAACTGTTTTTT. V gene TRBV7-9 combines with J gene TRBJ1-4, with a tentative D call TRBD1 (5 bases). The CDR3 covers 13 residues. CDR1 is SEHNR, CDR2 FQNEAQ, per germline (reference sequence). V was clipped by 3 bases and J by 8 bases, with 10 bases between them.

This clonotype was counted a few times. The V call is TRBV2, the J call TRBJ1-2; D unresolved. Trimming removed 6 bases from V and 4 bases from J, with 6 bases in between. The V gene's germline CDR1 is SNHLY and CDR2 FYNNEI. CDR3 size: 11 residues. The CDR3: CASSVGYGYTF. The CDR3 region has the DNA TGTGCCAGCAGCGTCGGCTATGGCTACACCTTC.

This clonotype occurred once. The V and J genes are TRBV27 and TRBJ2-7; D remains unclear. The CDR3 spans 8 residues. V was trimmed by 6 bases and J by 10 bases, leaving 4 bases between them. CDR1 is MNHEY and CDR2 is SMNVEV in the germline V gene (reference sequence). CDR3 in DNA: TGTGCCAGCAGCAGACAGTACTTC. It specifies CASSRQYF.

This clonotype showed up just a few times. V gene TRBV5-1 combines with J gene TRBJ1-5; TRBD1 agrees at 10 bases. This CDR3 region has 17 residues. Per germline, CDR1 SGHRS and CDR2 YFSETQ. The V and J ends lost 4 bases and 2 bases, in that order; junction bases with no gene match: 9. The CDR3 region has the DNA TGCGCCAGCAGCCCCGGGACAGGGGCACGGGGCAATCAGCCCCAGCATTTT. Translated, it gives CASSPGTGARGNQPQHF.

This clonotype was seen a few times. The chain recombines TRBV7-6 with TRBJ1-2; D is perhaps TRBD1 (6 bases). Trimming removed 5 bases at V and 6 bases at J, with 19 bases between. The CDR3 has 15 residues. The germline gives CDR1 SGHVS, CDR2 FNYEAQ. The CDR3 bases are TGTGCCAGCAGCCGTTCCTCGGGGGCGCAGCATGGCTACACCTTC. It codes for CASSRSSGAQHGYTF.

V is TRBV6-1 and J is TRBJ2-2; 7 bases line up with TRBD1. The CDR3 loop spans 12 amino acids. J lost 6 bases, V lost 6 bases, and 1 base had no gene match. Germline V CDR1 and CDR2: MNHNS, SASEGT. In DNA, the CDR3 is TGTGCCAGCAGCACAGGGGCCGGGGAGCTGTTTTTT. Translation: CASSTGAGELFF.

This clonotype has just a few counts. The V and J genes are TRBV7-2 and TRBJ2-2, with 8 positions matching TRBD1. With 2 bases clipped from V and 0 bases from J, the junction kept 2 bases outside the gene matches. Per germline, CDR1 SGHTA and CDR2 FQGNSA. The CDR3 runs to 16 residues. CDR3 nucleotide sequence: TGTGCCAGCAGCTTAACGACAGGGGCGAACACCGGGGAGCTGTTTTTT. Translation gives CASSLTTGANTGELFF. Filled out from reference TRBV7-2 and TRBJ2-2, the complete variable domain reads GAGVSQSPSNKVTEKGKDVELRCDPISGHTALYWYRQSLGQGLEFLIYFQGNSAPDKSGLPSDRFSAERTGGSVSTLTIQRTQQEDSAVYLCASSLTTGANTGELFFGEGSRLTVL.

This chain connects TRBV7-7 to TRBJ2-4, with D perhaps TRBD1 or TRBD2 (5 bases each). In germline, CDR1 is SSHAT, CDR2 FNYEAQ (reference sequence). This CDR3 has 17 amino acids. Trimming removed 5 bases at V and 2 bases at J, with 19 bases between. CDR3 nucleotide sequence: TGTGCCAGCAGCAATGATCCATTCGAGGGGACCAAAAACATTCAGTACTTC. It yields the protein CASSNDPFEGTKNIQYF.

This clonotype was detected only a few times. This sequence joins TRBV15 and TRBJ1-4; 9 bases agree with TRBD1. Germline V lookup: CDR1 LNHNV, CDR2 YYDKDF (reference sequence). With V trimmed by 5 bases and J by 4 bases, 14 bases remained unmatched. This CDR3 has 18 residues. The CDR3 DNA is TGTGCCACCAGCGGGGACAGGGACAGCTCAACTCTTAATGAAAAACTGTTTTTT. Its protein product is CATSGDRDSSTLNEKLFF.

The rearrangement uses TRBV11-2 and TRBJ1-1; 12 bases line up with TRBD1. This CDR3 is built from 16 residues. Trimming removed 1 base from V and 2 bases from J; junction bases left unmatched: 2. Germline CDR1 and CDR2: SGHAT and FQNNGV. The DNA for the CDR3 is TGTGCCAGCAGCTTAGTTGGGACAGGGGGCAACACTGAAGCTTTCTTT. It codes for CASSLVGTGGNTEAFF. Complete variable domain (other parts from reference TRBV11-2 and TRBJ1-1): EAGVAQSPRYKIIEKRQSVAFWCNPISGHATLYWYQQILGQGPKLLIQFQNNGVVDDSQLPKDRFSAERLKGVDSTLKIQPAKLEDSAVYLCASSLVGTGGNTEAFFGQGTRLTVV.

The chain uses TRBV27 and TRBJ2-2; D may be TRBD2 (7 bases). Trimming cost V 6 bases and J 9 bases, with 17 bases left between them. Germline values: CDR1 MNHEY, CDR2 SMNVEV (reference sequence). The CDR3 totals 14 residues. CDR3 nucleotides: TGTGCCAGCAGGGGGGGGGCAGAGGCGCGGGAGCTGTTTTTT. Translated, it gives CASRGGAEARELFF.

V and J are TRBV10-3 and TRBJ2-7; the D gene is possibly TRBD1 (6 bases). V lost 7 bases to trimming and J lost 3 bases, with 10 bases between them. Germline loops: CDR1 ENHRY, CDR2 SYGVKD. The CDR3 is 12 residues long. In DNA form, the CDR3 reads TGTGCCATCACCGACAGGCACTACGAGCAGTACTTC. Translation: CAITDRHYEQYF.

This chain connects TRBV6-1 to TRBJ1-6; TRBD1 is a possible D gene (6 bases). Germline CDR1 is MNHNS and CDR2 is SASEGT. The CDR3 contains 13 residues. The ends were cut back, 5 bases at V and 12 bases at J, with 14 bases in the middle. The CDR3 here is CASSQRDTRPLHF. The CDR3 DNA is TGTGCCAGCAGTCAACGGGACACCCGACCCCTCCACTTT.

The chain joins TRBV4-2 to TRBJ2-2; 9 bases match TRBD1. Germline V gene data show CDR1 as LGHNA and CDR2 as YNFKEQ. The trim removed 9 bases at V and 1 base at J, leaving 9 bases unmatched. The CDR3 contains 16 residues. The CDR3 loop reads CASTQGTGRNTGELFF. The CDR3, as DNA: TGTGCCAGTACCCAAGGGACAGGGAGGAACACCGGGGAGCTGTTTTTT.

V gene TRBV20-1 combines with J gene TRBJ2-3; unclear D gene. The CDR3 is 15 residues long. Per the germline V gene, CDR1 is DFQATT and CDR2 is SNEGSKA (reference sequence). Trimming cost V 0 bases and J 5 bases, with 15 bases left between them. CDR3 nucleotide sequence: TGCAGTGCTAGAGATGCAGGACCCGTGGGAGATACGCAGTATTTT. Encoded protein: CSARDAGPVGDTQYF.

In this sample, this clonotype turned up a few times. The V call is TRBV6-1, the J call TRBJ1-2; D ambiguous. The CDR3 totals 14 residues. Germline V CDR1 and CDR2: MNHNS, SASEGT. Trimming stripped 3 bases from V and 4 bases from J, with 12 bases between. In DNA, the CDR3 is TGTGCCAGCAGTGACCGGGTCGAGAGCTATGGCTACACCTTC. Protein: CASSDRVESYGYTF.